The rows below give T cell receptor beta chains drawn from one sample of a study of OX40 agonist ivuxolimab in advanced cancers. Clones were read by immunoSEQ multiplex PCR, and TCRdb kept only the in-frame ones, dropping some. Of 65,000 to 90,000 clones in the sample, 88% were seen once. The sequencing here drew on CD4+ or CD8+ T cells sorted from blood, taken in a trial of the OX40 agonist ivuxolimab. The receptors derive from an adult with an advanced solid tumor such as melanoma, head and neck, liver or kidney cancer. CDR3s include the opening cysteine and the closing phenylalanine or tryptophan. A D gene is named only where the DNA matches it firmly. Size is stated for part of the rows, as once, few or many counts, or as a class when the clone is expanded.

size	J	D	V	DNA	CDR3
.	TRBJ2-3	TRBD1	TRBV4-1	TGCGCCAGCAGCCAAACGGGACAGGGGGGAAGCACAGATACGCAGTATTTT	CASSQTGQGGSTDTQYF
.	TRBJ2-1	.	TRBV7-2	TGTGCCAGCAGCTCACTACCCCAGCGGGCTATCTACAATGAGCAGTTCTTC	CASSSLPQRAIYNEQFF
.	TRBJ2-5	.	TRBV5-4	TGTGCCAGCAGCCCCGGACAGCAAGAGACCCAGTACTTC	CASSPGQQETQYF
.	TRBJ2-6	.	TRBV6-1	TGTGCCAGCAGAGAATCAGGGTCGGGGGCCAACGTCCTGACTTTC	CASRESGSGANVLTF
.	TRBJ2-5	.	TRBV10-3	TGTGCCATCAGTGATAACAGTGCAGAGACCCAGTACTTC	CAISDNSAETQYF
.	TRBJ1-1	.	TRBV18	TGTGCCAGCTCACCACCAGGGCCATACACTGAAGCTTTCTTT	CASSPPGPYTEAFF
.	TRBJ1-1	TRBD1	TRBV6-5	TGTGCCAGCAGTTACTCAAATGCAGGGGGAAGAGCTTTCTTT	CASSYSNAGGRAFF
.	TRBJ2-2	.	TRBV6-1	TGTGCCAGCAGTGAAGCTGGGACCTTCCCCGGGGAGCTGTTTTTT	CASSEAGTFPGELFF
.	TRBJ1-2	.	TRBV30	TGTGCCTGGTTTGGTTGGACACCTAACTATGGCTACACCTTC	CAWFGWTPNYGYTF
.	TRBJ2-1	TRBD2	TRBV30	TGTGCCTGGAGTGTACGGGTAGCGGGGGGCCTTAAGTACAATGAGCAGTTCTTC	CAWSVRVAGGLKYNEQFF
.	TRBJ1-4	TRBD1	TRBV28	TGTGCCAGCAGTGGCGCACGACAGGGGACCCCTCTCTTT	CASSGARQGTPLF
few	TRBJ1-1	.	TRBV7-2	TGTGCCAGCAGCCTGCCCATACAGGGCACTGAAGCTTTCTTT	CASSLPIQGTEAFF
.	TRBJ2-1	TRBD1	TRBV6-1	TGTGCCAGCAGCGCTAGGGGGCGATCGAATGAGCAGTTCTTC	CASSARGRSNEQFF
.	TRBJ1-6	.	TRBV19	TGTGCCGTGGGTGGCTCCTATAATTCACCCCTCCACTTT	CAVGGSYNSPLHF
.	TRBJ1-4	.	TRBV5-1	TGCGCCAGCAGCCCTCCAAATTCCGAAAAACTGTTTTTT	CASSPPNSEKLFF
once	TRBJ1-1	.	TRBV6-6	TGTGCCAGCTTGGGACGCAGGAACGCTGAAGCTTTCTTT	CASLGRRNAEAFF
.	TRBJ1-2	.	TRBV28	TGTGCCAGCAGTTTAGCAGGGGAGGGCTACACCTTC	CASSLAGEGYTF
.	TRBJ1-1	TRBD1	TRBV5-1	TGCGCCAGCAGTAGCGGGCCCACAGGGGCCCTCACTGAAGCTTTCTTT	CASSSGPTGALTEAFF
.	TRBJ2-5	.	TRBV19	TGTGCCAGTAGTATAGGAGGAAGGGGGGGCCACCAAGAGACCCAGTACTTC	CASSIGGRGGHQETQYF
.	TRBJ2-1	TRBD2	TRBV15	TGTGCCACCAGCAGATCCCTTCTAGCGGGAGGTTACAATGAGCAGTTCTTC	CATSRSLLAGGYNEQFF
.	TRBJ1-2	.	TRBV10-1	TGCGCCAGCACGCGAAAGACCTATGGCTACACCTTC	CASTRKTYGYTF
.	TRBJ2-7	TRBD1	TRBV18	TGTGCCAGCTCGGCCGGGACAGGGGGCTTGGGGGAGCAGTACTTC	CASSAGTGGLGEQYF
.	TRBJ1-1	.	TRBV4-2	TGTGCCAGCAGCCAAGGACAGATGAACACTGAAGCTTTCTTT	CASSQGQMNTEAFF
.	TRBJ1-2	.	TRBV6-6	TGTGCCAGCAGCCGACTAACTGCCATGGGCTACACCTTC	CASSRLTAMGYTF
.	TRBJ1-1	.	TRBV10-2	TGCGCCAGCAGTGAGATTGGTGAAGCTTTCTTT	CASSEIGEAFF
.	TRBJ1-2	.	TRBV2	TGTGCCAGCAACCGGGACGGTGTCTATGGCTACACCTTC	CASNRDGVYGYTF
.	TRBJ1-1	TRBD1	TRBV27	TGTGCCAGCAGTTCGCACAAAAGGACAGGGGATCAAGCTTTCTTT	CASSSHKRTGDQAFF